The rows below give T cell receptor beta chains drawn from one sample of a study of blood T cell repertoires in COVID-19. TCRdb's copy holds only in-frame clones and misses some; the assay was immunoSEQ multiplex PCR. The repertoire has roughly 110,000 clones, roughly 88% of them found once; the top ten carry 6.5% to 10%. The sample was peripheral blood. The receptors shown here come from a woman in her sixties or seventies who had recovered from COVID-19. Both conserved end residues are part of each CDR3. The D gene is left open where the match is weak. Clone sizes are given selectively: once, few, many, or a class where the clone is expanded.

D gene: .; J gene: TRBJ2-3; clone size: .; V gene: TRBV5-4; CDR3 DNA: TGTGCCAGCAGCTCCTGGGGAGTGGATACGCAGTATTTT; CDR3 protein: CASSSWGVDTQYF
D gene: .; J gene: TRBJ1-2; clone size: .; V gene: TRBV19; CDR3 DNA: TGTGCCAGTAGGCACAGGGAAGGAAACTATGGCTACACCTTC; CDR3 protein: CASRHREGNYGYTF
D gene: .; J gene: TRBJ2-7; clone size: .; V gene: TRBV30; CDR3 DNA: TGTGCCTGGAAGGAGCCGGGCTCCTACGAGCAGTACTTC; CDR3 protein: CAWKEPGSYEQYF
D gene: TRBD1; J gene: TRBJ2-6; clone size: .; V gene: TRBV7-8; CDR3 DNA: TGTGCCAGCAGCTTAGGCGGGACAGGCTACAACGTCCTGACTTTC; CDR3 protein: CASSLGGTGYNVLTF
D gene: .; J gene: TRBJ1-5; clone size: .; V gene: TRBV19; CDR3 DNA: TGTGCCAGTAGTATAGGCACAGGAGGGTATCAGCCCCAGCATTTT; CDR3 protein: CASSIGTGGYQPQHF
D gene: .; J gene: TRBJ1-6; clone size: .; V gene: TRBV9; CDR3 DNA: TGTGCCAGCAGCCCCGGACAGTATAATTCACCCCTCCACTTT; CDR3 protein: CASSPGQYNSPLHF
D gene: .; J gene: TRBJ1-2; clone size: .; V gene: TRBV9; CDR3 DNA: TGTGCCAGCAGCGTAGGTGGAGGTAGATCCTATGGCTACACCTTC; CDR3 protein: CASSVGGGRSYGYTF
D gene: .; J gene: TRBJ1-2; clone size: .; V gene: TRBV12-3/TRBV12-4; CDR3 DNA: TGTGCCAGCAGTGTGGAGGGTAGGGGCTACACCTTC; CDR3 protein: CASSVEGRGYTF
D gene: .; J gene: TRBJ2-7; clone size: .; V gene: TRBV29-1; CDR3 DNA: TGCAGCGTCCACTATGGAGGATCCGAGCAGTACTTC; CDR3 protein: CSVHYGGSEQYF
D gene: .; J gene: TRBJ1-2; clone size: .; V gene: TRBV30; CDR3 DNA: TGTGCCTGTGGGGGGTTCTATGGCTACACCTTC; CDR3 protein: CACGGFYGYTF
D gene: TRBD2; J gene: TRBJ2-1; clone size: once; V gene: TRBV24-1; CDR3 DNA: TGTGCCACCAGTGATCCAGCCGGGACTAGCGGCAGTCTTAATGAGCAGTTCTTC; CDR3 protein: CATSDPAGTSGSLNEQFF
D gene: .; J gene: TRBJ2-7; clone size: .; V gene: TRBV2; CDR3 DNA: TGTGCCAGCTCCGTGTTTGGGACAAGGGACTACGAGCAGTACTTC; CDR3 protein: CASSVFGTRDYEQYF
D gene: TRBD1; J gene: TRBJ2-2; clone size: .; V gene: TRBV10-3; CDR3 DNA: TGTGCCATCAAGCGGGACAGGGACACCGGGGAGCTGTTTTTT; CDR3 protein: CAIKRDRDTGELFF
D gene: .; J gene: TRBJ1-1; clone size: .; V gene: TRBV9; CDR3 DNA: TGTGCCAGCTCTTACGACTCCCAGGGTGGAACTGAAGCTTTCTTT; CDR3 protein: CASSYDSQGGTEAFF
D gene: TRBD2; J gene: TRBJ2-1; clone size: .; V gene: TRBV2; CDR3 DNA: TGTGCCAGCAGCATGACTAGCGGGGGGGTGCTCACCTACAATGAGCAGTTCTTC; CDR3 protein: CASSMTSGGVLTYNEQFF
D gene: .; J gene: TRBJ1-1; clone size: .; V gene: TRBV5-1; CDR3 DNA: TGCGCCAGCAGCTCACAGGGGAACACTGAAGCTTTCTTT; CDR3 protein: CASSSQGNTEAFF
D gene: TRBD1; J gene: TRBJ2-5; clone size: .; V gene: TRBV5-1; CDR3 DNA: TGCGCCAGCAGCACGGGACAGGGCAGAGAGACCCAGTACTTC; CDR3 protein: CASSTGQGRETQYF
D gene: TRBD2; J gene: TRBJ2-1; clone size: .; V gene: TRBV4-2; CDR3 DNA: TGTGCCAGCAGCACTCAGTTAGCGGGAGTCGGGAATGAGCAGTTCTTC; CDR3 protein: CASSTQLAGVGNEQFF
D gene: .; J gene: TRBJ1-2; clone size: .; V gene: TRBV5-1; CDR3 DNA: TGCGCCAGCAGCTTGGGGGAAACAGGGAGCTATGGCTACACCTTC; CDR3 protein: CASSLGETGSYGYTF
D gene: .; J gene: TRBJ1-3; clone size: .; V gene: TRBV7-2; CDR3 DNA: TGTGCCAGCAGCTGGGACACGTCGATGAGCGGAAACACCATATATTTT; CDR3 protein: CASSWDTSMSGNTIYF
D gene: TRBD1; J gene: TRBJ1-5; clone size: .; V gene: TRBV6-6; CDR3 DNA: TGTGCCAGCAGTCGGACAGGCGAGACCTTTTATAGCAATCAGCCCCAGCATTTT; CDR3 protein: CASSRTGETFYSNQPQHF
D gene: .; J gene: TRBJ1-4; clone size: .; V gene: TRBV24-1; CDR3 DNA: TGTGCCACCAGTGATTCCCGGGGTTCGGGTGAAAAACTGTTTTTT; CDR3 protein: CATSDSRGSGEKLFF
D gene: .; J gene: TRBJ2-4; clone size: .; V gene: TRBV9; CDR3 DNA: TGTGCCAGCAGCTCCGGCGGAGGGTTCAAAAACATTCAGTACTTC; CDR3 protein: CASSSGGGFKNIQYF
D gene: TRBD1; J gene: TRBJ1-4; clone size: .; V gene: TRBV6-9; CDR3 DNA: TGTGCCAGCCTGCCGGGACAGGGAGATGAAAAACTGTTTTTT; CDR3 protein: CASLPGQGDEKLFF